Below, one T cell receptor beta chain is given with its context. The antigen is unknown. TCRdb's table, derived via immunoSEQ multiplex PCR, lists solely in-frame clones and lacks some. Here the sample spans about 140,000 clones, 84% being singletons. CDR1 MNHEY and CDR2 SVGAGI come from the germline V gene. CDR3 length: 15 amino acids. The V end was cut by 0 bases, the J end by 6 bases, with 11 bases between. This record belongs to a study of cytomegalovirus exposure and HLA in healthy donors. Study-wide results and limits: According to a later analysis, TCR clusters from the first cohort tended to co-occur in the 120 or so validation repertoires. TCR beta chains numbering about 160 were designated cytomegalovirus-associated. Rare sequences made up most TCRs, while some public TCRs were found in many donors.

This chain connects TRBV6-5 to TRBJ2-2; a possible D gene is TRBD2 (6 bases). Sequencing used PBMCs. The receptor's source is a woman aged 25-40 years in good health and CMV-seronegative. The CDR3 bases are TGTGCCAGCAGTTACTCTCGGGGGTTTGCCGGGGAGCTGTTTTTT. Protein: CASSYSRGFAGELFF.